This TCR beta chain was recorded in a study of cytomegalovirus exposure and HLA in healthy donors. Study-level points and caveats: Follow-up analysis seemed to connect common viral pathogens with several of the most significant clusters identified.

This CDR3 region has 11 residues. CDR1 DFQATT and CDR2 SNEGSKA come from the germline V gene (reference sequence). Trimming took 2 bases from V and 5 from J, leaving 6 bases between them. Of note for this clone: Its target is not known.

PCR was performed using 60 Vbeta and 13 Jbeta primers. TCRdb keeps only in-frame clones here, not all; method: immunoSEQ multiplex PCR. The table lists approximately 160,000 clones, approximately 80% of them singletons. This chain joins TRBV20-1 and TRBJ1-2, with D maybe TRBD1 (5 bases). Source material: PBMCs. This sequence originates from a female donor in good health and CMV-seronegative. The CDR3 protein is CSARQGYGYTF. As DNA, the CDR3 is TGCAGTGCTAGACAGGGATATGGCTACACCTTC.